Listed here are 7 T cell receptor beta chains from one sample, sequenced in a study of Graves' ophthalmopathy and Graves' hyperthyroidism. As the template, RNA transcripts were used to amplify TCR beta CDR3 regions. Scientists carried out first-round RT-PCR using HTBI primers and then a second-round multiplex PCR. Using its own MiXCR run on the multiplex PCR reads, TCRdb lists one record per CDR3 protein. In the table there are about 380,000 distinct CDR3 sequences, 15% of which are singletons. Sequencing was done on a sample of peripheral blood. The receptors derive from a woman younger than 35 with stable Graves' hyperthyroidism.

The table lists this clonotype with many counts. This rearrangement joins TRBV12-3 or TRBV12-4 to TRBJ2-7, with D perhaps TRBD1 (5 bases). The CDR3 has 14 residues. Trimming cost V 6 bases and J 3 bases, with 15 bases left between them. CDR3 DNA sequence: TGTGCCAGCAGACCGACAGTCGGTGGCTACGAGCAGTACTTC. Translation: CASRPTVGGYEQYF.

This clonotype has at least ten counts. The genes are TRBV2 and TRBJ2-5; D is unclear. This CDR3 spans 12 amino acids. V lost 6 bases, J lost 5 bases, and 10 bases lay in between. Germline-derived CDR1 and CDR2 are SNHLY and FYNNEI. CDR3 residues: CASRYGGETQYF. The CDR3 DNA follows: TGTGCCAGCAGATACGGTGGGGAGACCCAGTACTTC.

The chain joins TRBV6-1 to TRBJ1-1; unclear D gene. This CDR3 contains 13 residues. CDR1 MNHNS and CDR2 SASEGT come from the germline V gene. The V gene lost 6 bases and the J gene lost 0 bases, with 8 bases spanning the gap. Here the CDR3 DNA reads TGTGCCAGCAGAGAGTCGATGAACACTGAAGCTTTCTTT. Translated: CASRESMNTEAFF.

This clonotype was seen just once. The CDR3 end shows no conserved phenylalanine or tryptophan, and so a read error is likely. CDR3 sequence reads: CASSFSTGLRTGELFY. CDR3 bases: TGTGCCAGCAGTTTTTCGACAGGGTTAAGGACCGGGGAGCTGTTTTAT. J is TRBJ2-2 and V is TRBV6-2 or TRBV6-3; 7 nucleotides match TRBD1. The V and J ends lost 4 bases and 5 bases, in that order; junction bases with no gene match: 10. Germline CDR1 reads MNHEY; CDR2 reads SVGEGT. The CDR3 has 16 amino acids.

This clonotype was counted many times. The V call is TRBV2, the J call TRBJ2-5; D uncertain. CDR1 and CDR2 from the germline V gene are SNHLY and FYNNEI. Trimming took 7 bases from V and 7 from J, leaving 13 bases between them. This CDR3 spans 12 amino acids. Here the CDR3 reads CASNPTEGTQYF. The CDR3 region has the DNA TGTGCCAGCAACCCGACCGAAGGGACCCAGTACTTC.

This clonotype has ten or more counts. The chain uses TRBV2 and TRBJ2-7; D is possibly TRBD2 (5 bases). Trimming took 7 bases from V and 7 from J, leaving 23 bases between them. Germline CDR1 and CDR2: SNHLY and FYNNEI. The CDR3 totals 15 residues. This chain's CDR3 is CASTPSASLGGEQYF. The CDR3 DNA sequence: TGTGCCAGCACGCCATCAGCCAGTCTGGGCGGGGAGCAGTACTTC.

This clonotype was recorded at least ten times. V is TRBV9 and J is TRBJ1-2; tentatively, D is TRBD1 (6 bases). Germline CDR1 reads SGDLS; CDR2 reads YYNGEE. There are 15 residues in the CDR3. The V end was cut by 0 bases, the J end by 6 bases, with 15 bases between. This CDR3 is CASSVAVTGWHGYTF. The CDR3 bases are TGTGCCAGCAGCGTAGCCGTAACAGGGTGGCATGGCTACACCTTC.